This T cell receptor beta chain appears in the sequencing data of a study of T cell responses to AZD1222 COVID-19 vaccine. The assay was immunoSEQ multiplex PCR, and TCRdb's table has in-frame clones only and misses some. The table records roughly 150,000 clones, 91% of them present only once. The CDR3 has 15 residues. Per the germline V gene, CDR1 is SGHTA and CDR2 is FQGTGA. Trimming left V 3 bases short and J 2 bases short, with 12 bases between. The rearrangement links TRBV7-3 to TRBJ2-3; D might be TRBD1 (6 bases). The material was peripheral blood, obtained 28 days after the second AZD1222 dose. The sequence came from an adult who received the AZD1222 COVID-19 vaccine. DNA for the CDR3: TGTGCCAGCAGCTTGGGGGCCGGGGTCACAGATACGCAGTATTTT. It translates to CASSLGAGVTDTQYF. The variable domain in full, with the rest retrieved from reference TRBV7-3 and TRBJ2-3, is GAGVSQTPSNKVTEKGKYVELRCDPISGHTALYWYRQSLGQGPEFLIYFQGTGAADDSGLPNDRFFAVRPEGSVSTLKIQRTERGDSAVYLCASSLGAGVTDTQYFGPGTRLTVL.